The 30 T cell receptor beta chains below come from one sample, sequenced in a study of blood T cell repertoires in COVID-19. The repertoire was sequenced with immunoSEQ multiplex PCR; TCRdb's copy has only in-frame clones and lacks some. Of roughly 100,000 clones listed, 65% to 90% were seen once; the top ten hold approximately 19%. Sequenced input: peripheral blood. The receptor set was obtained from a woman aged 80 or over with acute or convalescent COVID-19.

The CDR3 nucleotides read TGTGCCAGCAGCGCCGGGGGCCTAGCGGGGAGCACCGGGGAGCTGTTTTTT. Its protein product is CASSAGGLAGSTGELFF. V usage is TRBV9 and J usage is TRBJ2-2, with 9 bases aligning to TRBD2. Unmatched junction bases numbered 10, after V lost 3 bases and J lost 4 bases. This CDR3 comprises 17 residues. Germline-derived CDR1 and CDR2 are SGDLS and YYNGEE.

CDR3 residues: CASSPFGGRSSGANVLTF. CDR3 DNA: TGTGCCAGCAGCCCCTTCGGGGGACGAAGCTCTGGGGCCAACGTCCTGACTTTC. The chain recombines TRBV5-4 with TRBJ2-6, with D tentatively TRBD2 (6 bases). Germline CDR1 reads SGHNT; CDR2 reads YYREEE (reference sequence). V was pared by 4 bases and J by 0 bases, with 17 bases between. This CDR3 contains 18 residues. The entire variable domain, with the rest obtained from reference TRBV5-4 and TRBJ2-6, is as follows: ETGVTQSPTHLIKTRGQQVTLRCSSQSGHNTVSWYQQALGQGPQFIFQYYREEENGRGNFPPRFSGLQFPNYSSELNVNALELDDSALYLCASSPFGGRSSGANVLTFGAGSRLTVL.

The chain couples TRBV11-2 to TRBJ1-5, with D perhaps TRBD1 (6 bases). The V end was cut by 2 bases, the J end by 6 bases, with 8 bases between. The CDR3 is 13 amino acids. Germline V gene data show CDR1 as SGHAT and CDR2 as FQNNGV. The chain's CDR3 is CASSLQGSQPQHF. The DNA of the CDR3 is TGTGCCAGCAGCTTACAGGGGAGTCAGCCCCAGCATTTT.

This clone was picked up a small number of times. The chain is built from TRBV11-2 and TRBJ2-1, with 13 bases aligning to TRBD2. Germline values: CDR1 SGHAT, CDR2 FQNNGV. This CDR3 contains 18 residues. V trimming: 2 bases; J trimming: 2 bases; junction bases outside the gene matches: 6. CDR3 nucleotides: TGTGCCAGCAGCTTAACTAGCGGGGGGGTCGGCCCCTACAATGAGCAGTTCTTC. Translating gives CASSLTSGGVGPYNEQFF.

V usage is TRBV5-1 and J usage is TRBJ2-2; 11 bases agree with TRBD2. V was clipped by 3 bases and J by 4 bases; unmatched bases: 5. This CDR3 has 16 residues. In germline, CDR1 is SGHRS, CDR2 YFSETQ. CDR3 region: CASSSKLAGATGELFF. The CDR3 DNA is TGCGCCAGCAGCTCCAAACTAGCGGGGGCCACCGGGGAGCTGTTTTTT. Filled out from reference TRBV5-1 and TRBJ2-2, the complete variable domain reads KAGVTQTPRYLIKTRGQQVTLSCSPISGHRSVSWYQQTPGQGLQFLFEYFSETQRNKGNFPGRFSGRQFSNSRSEMNVSTLELGDSALYLCASSSKLAGATGELFFGEGSRLTVL.

V is TRBV19 and J is TRBJ1-4; D is unclear. Between the trimmed V and J ends, which lost 4 bases and 8 bases, there was a span of 8 bases. The CDR3 is made up of 12 amino acids. CDR1 is LNHDA and CDR2 is SQIVND in the germline V gene (reference sequence). CDR3 sequence (DNA): TGTGCCAGTAGTAGGTTTGGCGAAAAACTGTTTTTT. It is translated as CASSRFGEKLFF. Full variable domain (outside the CDR3, taken from reference TRBV19 and TRBJ1-4): DGGITQSPKYLFRKEGQNVTLSCEQNLNHDAMYWYRQDPGQGLRLIYYSQIVNDFQKGDIAEGYSVSREKKESFPLTVTSAQKNPTAFYLCASSRFGEKLFFGSGTQLSVL.

V gene TRBV5-1 combines with J gene TRBJ2-1; TRBD2 agrees at 11 bases. In germline, CDR1 is SGHRS, CDR2 YFSETQ. This CDR3 contains 15 residues. Germline trimming cut 2 bases from V and 10 bases from J; bases unmatched to any gene: 8. Written as DNA, the CDR3 is TGCGCCAGCAGCTTCGGGACTAGCGGTACAGGGGAGCAGTTCTTC. It is translated as CASSFGTSGTGEQFF.

This clone was detected ten times or more. The genes are TRBV27 and TRBJ2-3, with D possibly TRBD1 on 6 matching bases. V lost 4 bases, J lost 4 bases, and 18 bases lay in between. Germline V lookup: CDR1 MNHEY, CDR2 SMNVEV (reference sequence). The CDR3 is 16 residues long. This chain's CDR3 is CASSSQGTRSPDTQYF. CDR3 nucleotides: TGTGCCAGCAGTTCACAAGGGACAAGGTCCCCAGATACGCAGTATTTT.

The rearrangement uses TRBV21-1 and TRBJ2-1; TRBD1, as called in the table, went unchecked against the DNA. TRBV21-1 is a known pseudogene. This CDR3 has 17 residues. CDR3 nucleotide sequence: TGTGCCAGCCTAAACCGGGACAGGATATCGTCCTACAATGAGCAGTTCTTC. It codes for CASLNRDRISSYNEQFF.

This clone was detected only a few times. The CDR3 here is CASSPGGVPSSGELFF. The CDR3, as DNA: TGTGCCAGCAGCCCCGGGGGGGTGCCAAGCTCCGGGGAGCTGTTTTTT. This chain links TRBV7-6 with TRBJ2-2; 8 nucleotides agree with TRBD2. The CDR3 is 16 residues long. The ends lost 5 bases at V and 6 bases at J; junction bases unmatched: 11. Germline CDR1 SGHVS, CDR2 FNYEAQ. Using reference TRBV7-6 and TRBJ2-2 for the parts outside the CDR3, the full variable domain is GAGVSQSPRYKVTKRGQDVALRCDPISGHVSLYWYRQALGQGPEFLTYFNYEAQQDKSGLPNDRFSAERPEGSISTLTIQRTEQRDSAMYRCASSPGGVPSSGELFFGEGSRLTVL.

This chain connects TRBV7-6 to TRBJ2-1, with 12 bases that match TRBD2. Germline values: CDR1 SGHVS, CDR2 FNYEAQ. The CDR3 has 16 amino acids. Unmatched junction bases numbered 11, after V lost 5 bases and J lost 9 bases. CDR3 in DNA: TGTGCCAGCAGCGCGACTCCTAGCGGGGGGGCAGGTGAGCAGTTCTTC. The encoded protein is CASSATPSGGAGEQFF. Variable domain in full (rest from reference TRBV7-6 and TRBJ2-1): GAGVSQSPRYKVTKRGQDVALRCDPISGHVSLYWYRQALGQGPEFLTYFNYEAQQDKSGLPNDRFSAERPEGSISTLTIQRTEQRDSAMYRCASSATPSGGAGEQFFGPGTRLTVL.

This chain links TRBV7-2 with TRBJ1-4; D perhaps matches TRBD1 (6 bases). Trimming cost V 4 bases and J 1 base, with 7 bases left between them. The CDR3 spans 14 residues. CDR1 is SGHTA and CDR2 is FQGNSA in the germline V gene. The CDR3 DNA reads as TGTGCCAGCAGCTCACAGGGAACTAATGAAAAACTGTTTTTT. Its protein product is CASSSQGTNEKLFF.

As to this clone: The junction and the germline gene differ at one end; a read error may be behind it. This chain links TRBV2 with TRBJ2-7, with TRBD1 as a possible D gene (5 bases). The germline gives CDR1 SNHLY, CDR2 FYNNEI. The CDR3 is 11 residues long. Written as DNA, the CDR3 is TGTGCCAGCAGTGAAAGGGTACAGGAGAAATTC. Translated: CASSERVQEKF.

The gene calls are TRBV24-1 and TRBJ2-1; 13 nucleotides line up with TRBD2. CDR3 length: 17 residues. V lost 2 bases, J lost 8 bases, and 8 bases stayed unmatched. Germline V gene data show CDR1 as KGHDR and CDR2 as SFDVKD. CDR3 amino acids: CATSDSVPGLAGHEQFF. For the CDR3, the DNA is TGTGCCACCAGTGATTCCGTCCCGGGACTAGCGGGGCATGAGCAGTTCTTC.

The V gene is TRBV4-1, the J gene TRBJ2-7; 10 nucleotides match TRBD2. After removal of 2 bases from V and 2 bases from J, the junction contained 3 bases not matched to a gene. This CDR3 region has 15 residues. In germline, CDR1 is MGHRA, CDR2 YSYEKL. The CDR3 DNA reads as TGCGCCAGCAGCCAATTCGGACTAGCGGCCTACGAGCAGTACTTC. Amino acids: CASSQFGLAAYEQYF.

This rearrangement joins TRBV5-5 to TRBJ1-1, with D maybe TRBD1 (6 bases). The CDR3 runs 13 residues. The germline V gene has CDR1 SGHKS and CDR2 YYEKEE (reference sequence). The V gene lost 2 bases and the J gene lost 8 bases, with 13 bases spanning the gap. This chain's CDR3 is CASSFDGGGEAFF. CDR3 nucleotides: TGTGCCAGCAGCTTCGACGGTGGGGGCGAAGCTTTCTTT.

The rearrangement uses TRBV19 and TRBJ2-5, with TRBD2 identical over 8 bases. The germline CDR1 and CDR2 sequences are LNHDA and SQIVND (reference sequence). V shed 0 bases and J 4 bases; nucleotides not matched to a gene: 4. The CDR3 covers 15 residues. The CDR3 loop reads CASSIEAGGGETQYF. The CDR3 DNA reads as TGTGCCAGTAGTATAGAGGCGGGGGGCGGAGAGACCCAGTACTTC. The whole variable domain, remainder taken from reference TRBV19 and TRBJ2-5, is DGGITQSPKYLFRKEGQNVTLSCEQNLNHDAMYWYRQDPGQGLRLIYYSQIVNDFQKGDIAEGYSVSREKKESFPLTVTSAQKNPTAFYLCASSIEAGGGETQYFGPGTRLLVL.

The V call is TRBV3-1 (or the pseudogene TRBV3-2), the J call TRBJ1-2; 7 bases are shared with TRBD1. This CDR3 is 13 amino acids long. The V gene end was trimmed by 4 bases and the J gene end by 7 bases; junction bases not matched to a gene: 6. The germline CDR1 and CDR2 sequences are LGHDT and YNNKEL (reference sequence). CDR3 in DNA: TGTGCCAGCAGCCCCCGACAGGGAGGTGGCTACACCTTC. It is translated as CASSPRQGGGYTF.

CDR3 sequence (DNA): TGTGCCAGCAGTGATTTAGGGACAGTGAGCGATGAGCAGTTCTTC. Its protein product is CASSDLGTVSDEQFF. The chain couples TRBV25-1 to TRBJ2-1, with 7 bases lining up with TRBD1. The CDR3 has 15 residues. The V and J ends lost 3 bases and 8 bases, in that order; junction bases with no gene match: 10. Germline CDR1 reads MGHDK; CDR2 reads SYGVNS.

Of note for this clone: The sample has other DNA sequences that encode this CDR3 too. The V call is TRBV2, the J call TRBJ2-7; 12 bases are shared with TRBD2. CDR1 is SNHLY, CDR2 FYNNEI, per germline. The V and J ends lost 6 bases and 4 bases, in that order; junction bases with no gene match: 4. The CDR3 has 14 residues. The DNA of the CDR3 is TGTGCCAGCAGGGAGACTAGCGGGGGTTACGAGCAGTACTTC. This translates into CASRETSGGYEQYF.

The chain couples TRBV7-9 to TRBJ1-4; unclear D gene. Germline CDR1 is SEHNR and CDR2 is FQNEAQ (reference sequence). V was shortened by 5 bases and J by 0 bases, with 7 bases between the two germline ends. The CDR3 totals 14 residues. The CDR3 DNA is TGTGCCAGCAGCACCAGGACAACTAATGAAAAACTGTTTTTT. Translation: CASSTRTTNEKLFF. Variable domain in full (rest from reference TRBV7-9 and TRBJ1-4): DTGVSQNPRHKITKRGQNVTFRCDPISEHNRLYWYRQTLGQGPEFLTYFQNEAQLEKSRLLSDRFSAERPKGSFSTLEIQRTEQGDSAMYLCASSTRTTNEKLFFGSGTQLSVL.

This chain connects TRBV5-1 to TRBJ2-1; no definite D call. The germline gives CDR1 SGHRS, CDR2 YFSETQ. The ends were cut back, 0 bases at V and 2 bases at J, with 12 bases in the middle. This CDR3 has 16 amino acids. In DNA, the CDR3 is TGCGCCAGCAGCTTGGATACAGCCGGTGCCTACAATGAGCAGTTCTTC. This codes for CASSLDTAGAYNEQFF.

The chain joins TRBV18 to TRBJ2-7, with TRBD1 matching 10 bases. Germline-derived CDR1 and CDR2 are KGHSH and LQKENI. Trimming cost V 6 bases and J 7 bases; bases outside gene matches: 9. The CDR3 has 14 residues. The CDR3 sequence: CASSQGTGDREQYF. CDR3 nucleotides: TGTGCCAGCTCGCAAGGGACAGGGGACAGGGAGCAGTACTTC.

The chain recombines TRBV5-1 with TRBJ2-1; TRBD2 might be the D (6 bases). Germline V gene lookup returns CDR1 SGHRS and CDR2 YFSETQ. Trimming removed 0 bases at V and 7 bases at J, with 14 bases between. CDR3 size: 15 residues. The CDR3 here is CASSLGLAQGNEQFF. CDR3 nucleotide sequence: TGCGCCAGCAGCTTGGGGCTAGCGCAGGGAAATGAGCAGTTCTTC.

This clone appeared a single time. The chain links TRBV29-1 to TRBJ1-5, with TRBD1 matching over 9 bases. The V segment lost 6 bases and the J segment 6 bases; nucleotides outside the gene matches: 6. CDR3 length: 13 residues. Per the germline V gene, CDR1 is SQVTM and CDR2 is ANQGSEA. In nucleotides, the CDR3 is TGCAGCGTCCGGACAGGGGAGGGTCAGCCCCAGCATTTT. Protein: CSVRTGEGQPQHF.

The rearrangement uses TRBV5-1 and TRBJ2-5; maybe TRBD1 (5 bases). The germline V and J ends were trimmed by 0 bases and 1 base, with 13 bases remaining between them. This CDR3 is 16 amino acids long. The germline gives CDR1 SGHRS, CDR2 YFSETQ. The CDR3 DNA is TGCGCCAGCAGCTTGGCTGGGTTAAGGGGCCAAGAGACCCAGTACTTC. As protein: CASSLAGLRGQETQYF.

This clone was observed once. V and J are TRBV28 and TRBJ1-4, with TRBD1 identical over 9 bases. The CDR3 is 15 amino acids. CDR1 and CDR2 from the germline V gene are MDHEN and SYDVKM. Trimming at V came to 4 bases and at J to 7 bases, leaving 7 bases not matched to a gene. CDR3 region: CASSSQGALGEKLFF. The CDR3, as DNA: TGTGCCAGCAGTTCACAGGGGGCGCTGGGTGAAAAACTGTTTTTT.

The chain uses TRBV2 and TRBJ2-7, with 7 bases aligning to TRBD1. CDR1 and CDR2 from the germline V gene are SNHLY and FYNNEI. V shed 10 bases and J 6 bases; nucleotides not matched to a gene: 9. This CDR3 is built from 12 residues. The DNA of the CDR3 is TGTGCCAATTCCGGGACAGATCTCGAGCAGTACTTC. Its protein product is CANSGTDLEQYF. Based on the CDR3 plus reference TRBV2 and TRBJ2-7, the full variable domain is EPEVTQTPSHQVTQMGQEVILRCVPISNHLYFYWYRQILGQKVEFLVSFYNNEISEKSEIFDDQFSVERPDGSNFTLKIRSTKLEDSAMYFCANSGTDLEQYFGPGTRLTVT.

This rearrangement joins TRBV5-1 to TRBJ1-1, with 11 bases aligning to TRBD1. Trimming took 4 bases from V and 1 from J; bases not matched to a gene: 12. There are 18 residues in the CDR3. Germline V gene lookup returns CDR1 SGHRS and CDR2 YFSETQ. The CDR3, as DNA: TGCGCCAGCAGCGTAGGACAGGGGGCCCCGGTTGCGAACACTGAAGCTTTCTTT. Translation: CASSVGQGAPVANTEAFF. Supplemented by reference TRBV5-1 and TRBJ1-1, the full variable domain reads KAGVTQTPRYLIKTRGQQVTLSCSPISGHRSVSWYQQTPGQGLQFLFEYFSETQRNKGNFPGRFSGRQFSNSRSEMNVSTLELGDSALYLCASSVGQGAPVANTEAFFGQGTRLTVV.

This clone appeared once. The J gene is TRBJ1-3, the V gene TRBV3-1 (or the pseudogene TRBV3-2); the D is unclear. This CDR3 spans 13 amino acids. V lost 4 bases and J 0 bases, leaving 4 bases between the germline ends. The germline gives CDR1 LGHDT, CDR2 YNNKEL (reference sequence). Here the CDR3 DNA reads TGTGCCAGCAGCCGCGACTCTGGAAACACCATATATTTT. It is translated as CASSRDSGNTIYF.